This passage covers 26 T cell receptor beta chains from one sample sequenced in a study of shared clonotypes between healthy human individuals. The repertoire was sequenced with immunoSEQ multiplex PCR; TCRdb's copy has only in-frame clones and lacks some. The sample consists of under 2.5 million clones, 92% of them appearing once. The sequencing sample was made of naive CD4+ T cells from PBMCs. Described subset: CD45RA+ positively selected. The receptors were sampled from a man aged 18 to 35 in good health. Some clones in this sample may be carry-over from other donors' samples.

This rearrangement joins TRBV28 to TRBJ1-4, with 7 bases aligning to TRBD1. Per germline, CDR1 MDHEN and CDR2 SYDVKM. The CDR3 length is 19 residues. The V gene end was trimmed by 6 bases and the J gene end by 0 bases; junction bases not matched to a gene: 16. The CDR3 region is CASSPQRRDSLATNEKLFF. As DNA, the CDR3 is TGTGCCAGCAGCCCGCAAAGGCGGGACAGTCTCGCAACTAATGAAAAACTGTTTTTT.

V gene TRBV28 combines with J gene TRBJ2-1, with 10 bases lining up with TRBD2. With 5 bases clipped from V and 5 bases from J, the junction kept 12 bases outside the gene matches. The germline V gene has CDR1 MDHEN and CDR2 SYDVKM. The CDR3 contains 17 residues. CDR3 sequence reads: CASSTKWTSGDHNEQFF. The DNA for the CDR3 is TGTGCCAGCAGTACCAAATGGACTAGCGGAGATCACAATGAGCAGTTCTTC.

The chain employs TRBV4-2 and TRBJ2-1; the D gene could be TRBD1 or TRBD2 (5 bases each). Germline V gene sequence: CDR1 LGHNA, CDR2 YNFKEQ. The V end was cut by 2 bases, the J end by 5 bases, with 19 bases between. This CDR3 region has 17 residues. The chain's CDR3 is CASSQRGRTELHNEQFF. In DNA, the CDR3 is TGTGCCAGCAGCCAAAGGGGACGGACGGAGCTCCACAATGAGCAGTTCTTC.

Written as DNA, the CDR3 is TGTGCCAGCACCCTAATCCGGGACACTGAAGCTTTCTTT. As protein: CASTLIRDTEAFF. The genes are TRBV28 and TRBJ1-1; D not certain. The CDR3 runs to 13 residues. Trimming pared 7 bases from V and 3 bases from J, leaving 12 bases between. Germline V gene lookup returns CDR1 MDHEN and CDR2 SYDVKM.

This clone is a singleton in its sample. This same CDR3 is encoded by further DNA sequences in the sample. CDR3 nucleotides: TGCGCCAGCAGCTTGGGGCTAGCGGCACAAGAGACCCAGTACTTC. Translating gives CASSLGLAAQETQYF. This chain links TRBV5-1 with TRBJ2-5; 7 nucleotides line up with TRBD2. Looked up from germline, CDR1 is SGHRS and CDR2 is YFSETQ. V lost 0 bases, J lost 2 bases, and 4 bases stayed unmatched. The CDR3 sequence is 15 residues long.

The chain combines TRBV7-9 with TRBJ2-1, with D uncertain. Germline lookup yields CDR1 SEHNR and CDR2 FQNEAQ (reference sequence). Deletions cut 6 bases from V and 8 bases from J, with 8 bases between. The CDR3 extends over 11 amino acids. CDR3 amino acids: CASSSSHEQFF. The CDR3 nucleotides are TGTGCCAGCAGTTCTAGTCATGAGCAGTTCTTC. The variable domain in full, with the rest retrieved from reference TRBV7-9 and TRBJ2-1, is DTGVSQNPRHKITKRGQNVTFRCDPISEHNRLYWYRQTLGQGPEFLTYFQNEAQLEKSRLLSDRFSAERPKGSFSTLEIQRTEQGDSAMYLCASSSSHEQFFGPGTRLTVL.

The chain has TRBV28 and TRBJ1-6; D gene ambiguous. The CDR3 has 14 amino acids. Trimming pared 5 bases from V and 9 bases from J, leaving 14 bases between. Germline loops: CDR1 MDHEN, CDR2 SYDVKM. CDR3 region: CASSLWSLGSPLHF. As DNA, the CDR3 is TGTGCCAGCAGTCTCTGGTCCCTAGGTTCACCCCTCCACTTT.

This clone was counted a single time. V gene TRBV30 combines with J gene TRBJ2-1; TRBD1 aligns across 8 bases. The CDR3 consists of 15 residues. Unmatched junction bases numbered 9, after V lost 2 bases and J lost 6 bases. CDR1 and CDR2 from the germline V gene are GTSNPN and SVGIG (reference sequence). For the CDR3, the DNA is TGTGCCTGGAGTCGGACAGGGCGTACCTTCAATGAGCAGTTCTTC. Residues: CAWSRTGRTFNEQFF.

The CDR3 spells CATSRDGTGWVIQYF. The CDR3, as DNA: TGTGCCACCAGCAGAGACGGGACAGGTTGGGTCATTCAGTACTTC. This rearrangement joins TRBV15 to TRBJ2-4, with 8 positions matching TRBD1. Trimming took 0 bases from V and 9 from J; bases not matched to a gene: 7. Germline V lookup: CDR1 LNHNV, CDR2 YYDKDF (reference sequence). The CDR3 has 15 residues.

A few counts support this clone. The same CDR3 is also encoded by other DNA sequences in this sample. The chain has TRBV6-5 and TRBJ2-2, with D hard to call. Trimming pared 0 bases from V and 0 bases from J, leaving 5 bases between. Germline CDR1 reads MNHEY; CDR2 reads SVGAGI. CDR3 length: 15 amino acids. The CDR3: CASSYSGTNTGELFF. The CDR3 nucleotides read TGTGCCAGCAGTTACTCAGGGACGAACACCGGGGAGCTGTTTTTT.

The chain links TRBV2 to TRBJ2-7; 9 bases are a match to TRBD2. The CDR3 spans 16 residues. The J segment lost 4 bases and the V segment lost 4 bases, leaving 11 bases of the junction unmatched. Germline-derived CDR1 and CDR2 are SNHLY and FYNNEI. The CDR3 region has the DNA TGTGCCAGCAGTGGGGGGAATAGCGGGAGTTGGTACGAGCAGTACTTC. It is translated as CASSGGNSGSWYEQYF.

This clone was observed a single time. The sample carries other DNA sequences with the same CDR3. The chain recombines TRBV28 with TRBJ2-5, with D maybe TRBD1 (5 bases). Germline-derived CDR1 and CDR2 are MDHEN and SYDVKM. This CDR3 comprises 12 residues. The V and J ends lost 7 bases and 1 base respectively, with 7 bases between them. CDR3 sequence (DNA): TGTGCCAGCACCCAGGGCCAAGAGACCCAGTACTTC. Translation gives CASTQGQETQYF. Complete variable domain (other parts from reference TRBV28 and TRBJ2-5): DVKVTQSSRYLVKRTGEKVFLECVQDMDHENMFWYRQDPGLGLRLIYFSYDVKMKEKGDIPEGYSVSREKKERFSLILESASTNQTSMYLCASTQGQETQYFGPGTRLLVL.

This clone was detected only a few times. The CDR3 loop is CASSLVAGLNTEAFF. Written as DNA, the CDR3 is TGTGCCAGCAGTTTAGTGGCGGGTTTGAACACTGAAGCTTTCTTT. The chain has TRBV27 and TRBJ1-1; D unclear. V was cut by 2 bases and J by 0 bases, with 10 bases left in between. Germline CDR1 reads MNHEY; CDR2 reads SMNVEV (reference sequence). The CDR3 contains 15 residues.

The CDR3 nucleotides read TGTGCCAGTAGGTTGCAGATGAACACTGAAGCTTTCTTT. Its protein is CASRLQMNTEAFF. J is TRBJ1-1 and V is TRBV19; D ambiguous. The CDR3 covers 13 residues. Trimming left V 6 bases short and J 0 bases short, with 8 bases between. Looked up from germline, CDR1 is LNHDA and CDR2 is SQIVND (reference sequence).

As DNA, the CDR3 is TGTGCCAGCAGCTCCGACATGAACACTGAAGCTTTCTTT. Protein product: CASSSDMNTEAFF. J is TRBJ1-1 and V is TRBV7-2, with unresolved D. Germline CDR1 and CDR2: SGHTA and FQGNSA. The CDR3 consists of 13 residues. Trimming took off 4 bases at V and 0 bases at J, with 6 bases between the two ends.

As for this clone: Other DNA sequences in this sample translate to the same CDR3. The gene calls are TRBV11-2 and TRBJ2-5; D possibly corresponds to TRBD2 (5 bases). The germline CDR1 and CDR2 sequences are SGHAT and FQNNGV. V lost 5 bases, J lost 2 bases, and 9 bases lay in between. This CDR3 spans 13 amino acids. The DNA of the CDR3 is TGTGCCAGCAGCCCCGGACTGCAAGAGACCCAGTACTTC. Translating it yields CASSPGLQETQYF. Using reference TRBV11-2 and TRBJ2-5 for the parts outside the CDR3, the full variable domain is EAGVAQSPRYKIIEKRQSVAFWCNPISGHATLYWYQQILGQGPKLLIQFQNNGVVDDSQLPKDRFSAERLKGVDSTLKIQPAKLEDSAVYLCASSPGLQETQYFGPGTRLLVL.

The chain links TRBV5-1 to TRBJ2-3; D is undetermined. V shed 0 bases and J shed 2 bases, with 10 bases lying between them. The CDR3 consists of 15 residues. The germline V gene encodes CDR1 SGHRS and CDR2 YFSETQ. The CDR3 sequence: CASSLVARATDTQYF. CDR3 in DNA: TGCGCCAGCAGCTTGGTGGCAAGGGCCACAGATACGCAGTATTTT.

The CDR3 is CASSLFGAYNEQFF. In DNA form, the CDR3 reads TGTGCCAGCAGCTTATTTGGGGCCTACAATGAGCAGTTCTTC. The chain has TRBV7-2 and TRBJ2-1; no reliable D call. Trimming removed 2 bases at V and 2 bases at J, with 7 bases between. Germline V lookup: CDR1 SGHTA, CDR2 FQGNSA. The CDR3 spans 14 residues.

The J gene is TRBJ2-5, the V gene TRBV5-1; 7 positions match TRBD1. The J call could be wrong; TRBJ2-7 is a better fit for the DNA end. There are 13 residues in the CDR3. Germline values: CDR1 SGHRS, CDR2 YFSETQ. CDR3 region: CASSPGQLYEQYF. The CDR3 region has the DNA TGCGCCAGCAGCCCGGGACAGCTGTACGAGCAGTACTTC.

The gene calls are TRBV7-3 and TRBJ2-2, with D hard to call. This CDR3 has 15 amino acids. In germline, CDR1 is SGHTA, CDR2 FQGTGA. Trimming removed 2 bases at V and 0 bases at J, with 7 bases between. CDR3 in amino acids: CASSLRPTNTGELFF. The CDR3 DNA is TGTGCCAGCAGCTTACGGCCCACGAACACCGGGGAGCTGTTTTTT.

This clone appeared once. The chain couples TRBV19 to TRBJ2-7; 10 bases line up with TRBD2. Trimming at V came to 5 bases and at J to 1 base, leaving 5 bases not matched to a gene. Germline-derived CDR1 and CDR2 are LNHDA and SQIVND (reference sequence). This CDR3 contains 15 residues. In DNA form, the CDR3 reads TGTGCCAGTAGTTTGGGACTAGCGCGATCCTACGAGCAGTACTTC. Its translation: CASSLGLARSYEQYF.

V usage is TRBV5-6 and J usage is TRBJ2-7; perhaps TRBD1 as D (5 bases). In germline, CDR1 is SGHDT, CDR2 YYEEEE. Trimming shortened V by 4 bases and J by 2 bases, and 10 bases separated the two germline ends. CDR3 length: 13 amino acids. CDR3 sequence: CASSVVGAYEQYF. The DNA of the CDR3 is TGTGCCAGCAGCGTAGTAGGGGCCTACGAGCAGTACTTC.

The V gene is TRBV30, the J gene TRBJ2-5; D unresolved. The CDR3 consists of 14 residues. The V gene's germline CDR1 is GTSNPN and CDR2 SVGIG (reference sequence). V gave up 4 bases and J gave up 0 bases, with 12 bases separating them. Here the CDR3 DNA reads TGTGCCTGGAATGGACCCTCGTACCAAGAGACCCAGTACTTC. This encodes CAWNGPSYQETQYF.

The chain uses TRBV7-6 and TRBJ2-7; the match to TRBD2 covers 12 bases. The CDR3 sequence is 17 residues long. Germline trimming cut 4 bases from V and 0 bases from J; bases unmatched to any gene: 7. The germline V gene has CDR1 SGHVS and CDR2 FNYEAQ. The CDR3, as DNA: TGTGCCAGCAGCTCATTCCCGGGACTAGCGGGCTCCTACGAGCAGTACTTC. This gives the protein CASSSFPGLAGSYEQYF.

This chain uses TRBV7-3 with TRBJ2-2; 8 positions agree with TRBD1. After removal of 2 bases from V and 1 base from J, the junction contained 3 bases not matched to a gene. Germline values: CDR1 SGHTA, CDR2 FQGTGA. The CDR3 totals 16 residues. DNA for the CDR3: TGTGCCAGCAGCTTAGGGACAGGCCTGAACACCGGGGAGCTGTTTTTT. Translation gives CASSLGTGLNTGELFF.

In the case of this clone: Compared with germline, one end of the junction differs, possibly owing to a read error. V and J are TRBV11-2 and TRBJ1-3; D gene ambiguous. CDR3 length equals 13 residues. Per germline, CDR1 SGHAT and CDR2 FQNNGV. The CDR3 nucleotides read TGTGCCAGCAGCCCCTCAGCTGGTAACACCATATATTTT. It specifies CASSPSAGNTIYF.